This T cell receptor (beta chain) was captured by sequencing in a study of CD8+CD57+ T cells in acquired aplastic anemia. Study information: Average DNA yield from sorted CD4+ and CD8+ cells was around 3.2 ug. Study observations and caveats: About 30 CD8+ CDR3 sequences occurred in both the patients and the controls.

TCR beta VDJ and CDR3 were profiled, and genomic DNA was the template. MiXCR, run by TCRdb on the reads, gives a single entry per CDR3 protein. Among about half a million distinct CDR3 sequences listed, approximately 33% were seen once. The patients chosen for sequencing had shown expansion of CD8+CD57+ cells (detected by flow cytometry). Untreated patients provided the blood samples, with no therapy given before sampling. For this clonotype: Its target is unknown.

The CDR3 covers 14 residues. V was pared by 7 bases and J by 6 bases, with 20 bases between. Germline V lookup: CDR1 SGHDT, CDR2 YYEEEE. The chain combines TRBV5-6 with TRBJ2-7, with D possibly TRBD1 on 6 matching bases. Input material: sorted CD4+, CD8+, or CD8+CD57+ T cells (not recorded which) from PBMCs. The sequence was collected from a human donor with aplastic anemia. The CDR3 here is CASGWSARGPEQYF. The CDR3 DNA follows: TGTGCCAGCGGCTGGTCAGCCAGGGGTCCCGAGCAGTACTTC.